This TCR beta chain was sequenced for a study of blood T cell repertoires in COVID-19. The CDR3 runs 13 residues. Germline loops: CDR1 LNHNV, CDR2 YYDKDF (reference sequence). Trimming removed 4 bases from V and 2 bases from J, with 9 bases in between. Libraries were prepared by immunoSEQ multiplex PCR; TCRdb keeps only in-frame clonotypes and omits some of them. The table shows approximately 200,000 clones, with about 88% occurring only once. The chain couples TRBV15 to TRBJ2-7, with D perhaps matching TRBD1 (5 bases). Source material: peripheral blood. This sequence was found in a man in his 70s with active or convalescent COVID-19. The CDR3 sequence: CATSKTGTYEQYF. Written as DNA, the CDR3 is TGTGCCACCAGCAAAACAGGTACCTACGAGCAGTACTTC.